The next 20 T cell receptor beta chains were all read from a single sample in a study of monozygotic twins with inflammatory bowel disease. TCRdb processed the 5' RACE reads again and assigns one entry to each CDR3 protein, with no DNA. This listing includes fewer than 350,000 distinct CDR3 sequences. Specimen: blood. These receptors originate from a human donor with ulcerative colitis or Crohn's disease, or a healthy co-twin of an affected twin (not recorded which).

The gene calls are TRBV15 and TRBJ1-1; there is no DNA to check the TCRdb D call of TRBD1. This CDR3 comprises 13 residues. Germline values: CDR1 LNHNV, CDR2 YYDKDF (reference sequence). The CDR3 reads CATSRDGRQSAFF. Filled out from reference TRBV15 and TRBJ1-1, the complete variable domain reads DAMVIQNPRYQVTQFGKPVTLSCSQTLNHNVMYWYQQKSSQAPKLLFHYYDKDFNNEADTPDNFQSRRPNTSFCFLDIRSPGLGDTAMYLCATSRDGRQSAFFGQGTRLTVV.

The V gene is TRBV7-9, the J gene TRBJ2-7; TCRdb calls TRBD1, which cannot be checked without DNA. Germline V CDR1 and CDR2: SEHNR, FQNEAQ (reference sequence). The CDR3 is 13 residues long. The CDR3 region is CASSPTGGYEQYF.

The chain has TRBV20-1 and TRBJ1-2; TCRdb's D gene call, TRBD1, goes unchecked for lack of DNA. The CDR3 is made up of 15 amino acids. Looked up from germline, CDR1 is DFQATT and CDR2 is SNEGSKA (reference sequence). The CDR3 loop reads CSARAGTGTNYGYTF.

This sequence joins TRBV7-8 and TRBJ2-1; TCRdb lists TRBD2, though no DNA is available to test this call. Germline-derived CDR1 and CDR2 are SGHVS and FQNEAQ. The CDR3 spans 15 residues. The CDR3 is CASSLRDYTYNEQFF.

V and J are TRBV5-1 and TRBJ2-7; as DNA is missing, the TRBD2 call by TCRdb cannot be tested. The CDR3 extends over 14 amino acids. Germline lookup yields CDR1 SGHRS and CDR2 YFSETQ. The CDR3 sequence is CASSGDGNLYEQYF.

The rearrangement joins TRBV5-1 to TRBJ1-3. The CDR3 covers 17 residues. The germline V gene has CDR1 SGHRS and CDR2 YFSETQ. CDR3 amino acids: CASSLHLAQGSGNTIYF.

This sequence joins TRBV14 and TRBJ2-6; the TCRdb call, TRBD1, lacks DNA for checking. Germline CDR1 and CDR2: SGHDN and FVKESK. The CDR3 is 19 amino acids. CDR3 in amino acids: CASSPVLGQGISGANVLTF.

The chain joins TRBV5-6 to TRBJ2-1; TCRdb gives TRBD1 as the D gene, but with no DNA this cannot be confirmed. The germline V gene has CDR1 SGHDT and CDR2 YYEEEE. The CDR3 runs 13 residues. The CDR3 sequence: CASSRSSPGEQFF. Full variable domain (rest looked up from reference TRBV5-6 and TRBJ2-1): DAGVTQSPTHLIKTRGQQVTLRCSPKSGHDTVSWYQQALGQGPQFIFQYYEEEERQRGNFPDRFSGHQFPNYSSELNVNALLLGDSALYLCASSRSSPGEQFFGPGTRLTVL.

J is TRBJ2-7 and V is TRBV11-2; TCRdb's D call of TRBD2 is untestable without DNA. Germline assignment: CDR1 SGHAT and CDR2 FQNNGV. The CDR3 is 15 amino acids. The CDR3 spells CASSSWTSGIYEQYF. The entire variable domain, with the rest obtained from reference TRBV11-2 and TRBJ2-7, is as follows: EAGVAQSPRYKIIEKRQSVAFWCNPISGHATLYWYQQILGQGPKLLIQFQNNGVVDDSQLPKDRFSAERLKGVDSTLKIQPAKLEDSAVYLCASSSWTSGIYEQYFGPGTRLTVT.

The chain carries TRBV5-1 and TRBJ1-1. The CDR3 runs 13 residues. The germline V gene has CDR1 SGHRS and CDR2 YFSETQ. Here the CDR3 reads CASSLMDGTEAFF.

The rearrangement uses TRBV6-5 and TRBJ1-6; as DNA is missing, the TRBD1 call by TCRdb cannot be tested. This CDR3 has 15 amino acids. Germline CDR1 reads MNHEY; CDR2 reads SVGAGI. CDR3 protein: CASSYSRQTNSPLHF.

V gene TRBV5-1 combines with J gene TRBJ2-2; without DNA, the TCRdb call of TRBD1 cannot be checked. The CDR3 covers 14 residues. Looked up from germline, CDR1 is SGHRS and CDR2 is YFSETQ. CDR3 residues: CASSLPGAAGELFF.

The rearrangement joins TRBV7-9 to TRBJ1-4; the TCRdb call, TRBD1, lacks DNA for checking. The CDR3 extends over 17 amino acids. CDR1 SEHNR and CDR2 FQNEAQ come from the germline V gene (reference sequence). CDR3 in amino acids: CASSLAPRNGDNEKLFF.

The J gene is TRBJ2-3, the V gene TRBV7-2; TCRdb proposes TRBD2, but this gene call is untestable without DNA. Germline V gene data show CDR1 as SGHTA and CDR2 as FQGNSA. The CDR3 has 16 residues. CDR3 sequence: CASSPPVEPSTDTQYF.

This chain links TRBV5-1 with TRBJ2-5; TCRdb's D call of TRBD2 is untestable without DNA. Germline CDR1 reads SGHRS; CDR2 reads YFSETQ. The CDR3 spans 15 residues. The CDR3 region is CASSYSGRAEETQYF.

The chain couples TRBV7-2 to TRBJ2-7; absent DNA, TCRdb's TRBD1 call cannot be checked. CDR1 is SGHTA, CDR2 FQGNSA, per germline. This CDR3 has 17 residues. CDR3 amino acids: CASSLATLNLGIYEQYF.

V is TRBV28 and J is TRBJ2-3; TCRdb proposes TRBD1, but this gene call is untestable without DNA. The CDR3 loop spans 14 amino acids. CDR1 and CDR2 (germline): MDHEN, SYDVKM. CDR3 sequence reads: CASRDRKIWDTQYF.

The CDR3 spells CSGEKGNTEAFF. The V and J genes are TRBV20-1 and TRBJ1-1. The germline CDR1 and CDR2 sequences are DFQATT and SNEGSKA (reference sequence). There are 12 residues in the CDR3.

This chain joins TRBV4-2 and TRBJ2-1. Germline CDR1 LGHNA, CDR2 YNFKEQ. The CDR3 totals 15 residues. The CDR3 protein is CASSRLTATYNEQFF.

The V call is TRBV28, the J call TRBJ2-3; the TCRdb D gene call, TRBD1, has no DNA to confirm it. The CDR3 is 16 amino acids. Germline CDR1 reads MDHEN; CDR2 reads SYDVKM. CDR3 amino acids: CASFRGGPGITDTQYF. The variable domain in full, completed from reference TRBV28 and TRBJ2-3, reads DVKVTQSSRYLVKRTGEKVFLECVQDMDHENMFWYRQDPGLGLRLIYFSYDVKMKEKGDIPEGYSVSREKKERFSLILESASTNQTSMYLCASFRGGPGITDTQYFGPGTRLTVL.